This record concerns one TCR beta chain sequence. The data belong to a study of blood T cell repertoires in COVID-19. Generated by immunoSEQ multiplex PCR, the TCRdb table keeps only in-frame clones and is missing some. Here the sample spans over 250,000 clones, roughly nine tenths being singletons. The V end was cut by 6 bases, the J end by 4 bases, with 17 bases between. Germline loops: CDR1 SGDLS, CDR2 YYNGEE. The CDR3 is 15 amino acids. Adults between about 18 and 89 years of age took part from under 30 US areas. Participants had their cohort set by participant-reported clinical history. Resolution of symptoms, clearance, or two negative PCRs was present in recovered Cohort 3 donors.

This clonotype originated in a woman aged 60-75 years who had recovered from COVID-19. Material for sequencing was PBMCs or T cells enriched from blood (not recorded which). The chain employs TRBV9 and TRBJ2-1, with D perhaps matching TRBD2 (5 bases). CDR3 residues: CASTSSSGSYNEQFF. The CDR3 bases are TGTGCCAGCACCTCATCATCGGGATCTTACAATGAGCAGTTCTTC. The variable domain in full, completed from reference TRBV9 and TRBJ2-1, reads DSGVTQTPKHLITATGQRVTLRCSPRSGDLSVYWYQQSLDQGLQFLIQYYNGEERAKGNILERFSAQQFPDLHSELNLSSLELGDSALYFCASTSSSGSYNEQFFGPGTRLTVL.